This T cell receptor beta chain came from a study of radiation and T cells in renal cell carcinoma. Sequenced by immunoSEQ multiplex PCR; TCRdb stores in-frame clones only, minus some. The table has 45,000 or so clones, about 80% seen once; the top ten hold 25% to 35%. Time point defined: baseline pretreatment blood. Treatment: 15 Gy SBRT to primary tumor, nephrectomy 4 weeks later. Trimming removed 5 bases at V and 0 bases at J, with 11 bases between. The CDR3 runs to 15 residues. The V gene's germline CDR1 is MNHEY and CDR2 SMNVEV (reference sequence). The receptor comes from an older woman with renal cell carcinoma. Sequenced material: blood, taken from a patient whose treatment included radiotherapy and nephrectomy. The chain joins TRBV27 to TRBJ2-4; D is ambiguous. The CDR3 sequence: CASSPAGIAKNIQYF. The CDR3 DNA follows: TGTGCCAGCAGTCCGGCAGGAATAGCCAAAAACATTCAGTACTTC.